This paragraph reports one T cell receptor beta chain. Its antigen remains unidentified. Subsequent to 10 days of culture, CD4+ T cells were isolated. Participants completed two doses of the BNT162b2 or mRNA-1273 vaccine. Previously uninfected by SARS-CoV-2, the vaccine recipients also showed negative nucleocapsid antibodies. Some clones are missing from TCRdb's copy, which holds only in-frame ones; the method was immunoSEQ multiplex PCR. The sample records about 73,000 clones, approximately 73% being singletons. The length of the CDR3 is 15 residues. In germline, CDR1 is MNHEY, CDR2 SVGEGT. V lost 2 bases and J lost 2, with 13 bases in between. The source of the sample is a study of vaccination effects on CD4 cells after COVID-19.

Material: CD4+ T cells from PBMCs cultured without peptide, obtained after COVID-19 vaccination. This chain connects TRBV6-2 or TRBV6-3 to TRBJ2-7, with D possibly matching TRBD2 (7 bases). This TCR was sampled from a human donor who received a COVID-19 vaccine. As DNA, the CDR3 is TGTGCCAGCAGTTACCGGGGGGCTCGGGCCTACGAGCAGTACGTC. As protein: CASSYRGARAYEQYV.